These 6 T cell receptor beta chains share one sample of origin, sequenced in a study of cytomegalovirus exposure and HLA in healthy donors (dated by TCRdb to about 2017). The method behind the library was the immunoSEQ multiplex PCR assay. The multiplex PCR relied on a mix of 60 forward primers for TCR Vbeta segments and 13 reverse primers for TCR Jbeta segments. Entries here come from immuneACCESS through TCRdb and include only in-frame sequences with V and J called. Some clones fail to appear in such tables; in the studies checked, an unresolved V gene covers under half of the shortfall, and the cause of the remainder is unknown. Present in this sample are 150,000 to 200,000 clones, around 81% of which were seen just once. About 2.3% of the sample goes to the ten largest clones. Sequenced material: PBMCs. The receptors derive from a woman aged 25 to 39 in good health and CMV-seronegative.

This chain uses TRBV7-9 with TRBJ2-1; 8 nucleotides match TRBD2. V lost 5 bases and J lost 3; bases outside the gene matches: 6. The CDR3 runs 15 residues. In germline, CDR1 is SEHNR, CDR2 FQNEAQ (reference sequence). CDR3 residues: CASSPGLVIYNEQFF. CDR3 DNA sequence: TGTGCCAGCAGCCCGGGACTAGTAATCTACAATGAGCAGTTCTTC.

The J gene is TRBJ1-1, the V gene TRBV9, with D possibly matching TRBD1 (5 bases). The CDR3 extends over 14 amino acids. Germline V lookup: CDR1 SGDLS, CDR2 YYNGEE. Trimming shortened V by 1 base and J by 1 base, and 8 bases separated the two germline ends. CDR3 region: CASSVWGGNTEAFF. The CDR3 nucleotides are TGTGCCAGCAGCGTATGGGGGGGGAACACTGAAGCTTTCTTT.

The chain employs TRBV19 and TRBJ2-5; TRBD1 matches at 7 bases. Germline lookup yields CDR1 LNHDA and CDR2 SQIVND (reference sequence). The J segment lost 0 bases and the V segment lost 10 bases, leaving 2 bases of the junction unmatched. The CDR3 runs to 12 residues. The CDR3 sequence: CATGQDQETQYF. The CDR3 coding sequence is TGTGCCACCGGACAGGACCAAGAGACCCAGTACTTC.

The chain recombines TRBV7-2 with TRBJ1-2; D perhaps matches TRBD1 (5 bases). CDR3 size: 16 residues. V was pared by 0 bases and J by 4 bases, with 15 bases between. Germline loops: CDR1 SGHTA, CDR2 FQGNSA. The CDR3 DNA reads as TGTGCCAGCAGCTTAGCCTCGGGGGGTATCGGCTATGGCTACACCTTC. Translating gives CASSLASGGIGYGYTF.

The gene calls are TRBV4-3 and TRBJ1-6; TRBD1 matches at 9 bases. V lost 1 base and J lost 8; bases outside the gene matches: 6. The CDR3 loop spans 16 amino acids. Per the germline V gene, CDR1 is LGHNA and CDR2 is YSLEER. The CDR3 nucleotides read TGCGCCAGCAGCCAAGTTGGACAGGGGAGGGATTCACCCCTCCACTTT. It encodes CASSQVGQGRDSPLHF.

The V call is TRBV27, the J call TRBJ1-6; TRBD1 agrees at 7 bases. The germline CDR1 and CDR2 sequences are MNHEY and SMNVEV (reference sequence). The ends lost 4 bases at V and 8 bases at J; junction bases unmatched: 11. The CDR3 covers 16 residues. DNA for the CDR3: TGTGCCAGCAGTTCCCTTACTCAGGGGGAGTATTCACCCCTCCACTTT. Its translation is CASSSLTQGEYSPLHF.